This TCR beta chain was sequenced for a study of blood T cell repertoires in COVID-19. On the study more broadly: PBMCs, B-cell-depleted T cells, or T cells were the source of the cDNA or gDNA that made up the material.

This clone was observed a few times. CDR1 SGHKS and CDR2 YYEKEE come from the germline V gene (reference sequence). Trimming took 4 bases from V and 5 from J; bases not matched to a gene: 6. This CDR3 is built from 15 residues. Individuals aged roughly 18 to 95 years were recruited from roughly 23 US areas. Either two negative PCRs, clearance, or symptom resolution qualified Cohort 3 donors as recovered. The table came from immunoSEQ multiplex PCR; TCRdb's copy has only in-frame clones and leaves some out. The sample consists of roughly 160,000 clones, 75% to 90% of them appearing once. Sequenced sample: PBMCs or T cells enriched from blood (not recorded which). The chain employs TRBV5-5 and TRBJ2-5; 12 bases fit TRBD2. This TCR came from a woman aged 55-70 years who had recovered from COVID-19. The CDR3 nucleotides are TGTGCCAGCAGCGCCGGACTAGCGGGGAGTGAGACCCAGTACTTC. Its translation is CASSAGLAGSETQYF.